Listed below are T cell receptor beta chains from one sample, sequenced in a study of memory CD4+ T cells and cytomegalovirus serostatus. The repertoire was sequenced with immunoSEQ multiplex PCR; TCRdb's copy has only in-frame clones and lacks some. The data hold tens of thousands of clones, with roughly 80% observed a single time. The sample consisted of memory CD4+ T cells from blood. The receptors were sampled from an adult in good health and CMV-seronegative. Some clones in this sample may be carry-over from other donors' samples. CDR3s include the opening cysteine and the closing phenylalanine or tryptophan. The order of the fields is V gene, CDR3 protein.

>TRBV9
CASSVGGTDTQYF
>TRBV6-5
CASSYSEGQGVQYF
>TRBV27
CASSRGKYEKLFF
>TRBV19
CASSITLLTEAFF
>TRBV28
CASSLRRGLQNHQPQHF
>TRBV7-3
CASGKGHTDTQYF
>TRBV6-6
CASRPYSDTGNTIYF
>TRBV7-2
CASSSSGTGVNEQYF
>TRBV7-9
CASSLGQVNEKLFF
>TRBV15
CATSRARINSPLHF
>TRBV28
CAIRTGRTEAFF
>TRBV7-9
CASSLTDSVYTEAFF
>TRBV29-1
CSVSSDRVGYTF
>TRBV6-5
CASSQPGLYEQYF
>TRBV5-1
CASSLGAGMNTEAFF
>TRBV5-3
CARSLGMMCQTGELFF
>TRBV2
CASSVGPDTQYF
>TRBV4-2
CASSPQAPAGELFF
>TRBV5-1
CASSPRQGAGNEQFF
>TRBV19
CASSMAGQQPQHF
>TRBV27
CASRPAGWNDEQYF
>TRBV30
CAWTTLGTPLHF
>TRBV4-2
CASSQDDSWDRGRTFF
>TRBV5-6
CASSFPAVSSNTGELFF
>TRBV28
CASRSNQPQHF
>TRBV7-2
CASSLVGGGQGSYEQYF
>TRBV29-1
CSVEIMASGYNEQFF
>TRBV12-5
CASGLVVSTPSTDTQYF
>TRBV5-6
CASSFRGGDSDSPLHF
>TRBV18
CASSPNGGITQYF
>TRBV7-9
CASSMGGGLLRGYTF
>TRBV27
CASSFRGGREKLFF
>TRBV11-2
CASSLGGGYNEQFF
>TRBV6-6
CASSRRDLSYEQYF
>TRBV11-2
CASSLDFGAGYEQYF
>TRBV6-5
CASSPFPGMNTEAFF
>TRBV28
CASSFAGQMSYEQYF
>TRBV28
CASSSITNRGRGHNEQFF
>TRBV29-1
CSVVGQGQYF
>TRBV11-3
CASSRSPGAGYEQYF
>TRBV7-3
CASSLSGVGNTEAFF
>TRBV5-1
CASSLAQTPGDTQYF
>TRBV7-9
CASSPPGSEKLFF
>TRBV2
CASSSFANQPQHF
>TRBV5-1
CASSLQGAPYEQYF
>TRBV7-9
CASSLDSPLELETQYF
>TRBV7-2
CASSTDRIATNEKLFF
>TRBV16
CASSQSLGYTF
>TRBV7-2
CASSLATTGLVGYTF
>TRBV7-9
CASGLGNGDQPQHF
>TRBV9
CASSSGLAALGEQYF
>TRBV5-1
CASSSNTGELFF
>TRBV20-1
CSARGDVGYTF
>TRBV7-2
CASSSGQVGTEAFF
>TRBV2
CASRRGQGVNNSPLHF